The following is a T cell receptor (beta chain) sequence with its context. Its antigen is unknown. The sample belongs to a study of identical twins. Study results and limitations: Findings depended on cross-sectional statistics rather than tracking the same donors. Where out-of-frame alpha sequences were twin-shared, they showed excess low generation probability.

Per germline, CDR1 SGHTA and CDR2 FQGNSA. The CDR3 covers 16 residues. Losses at the gene ends were 1 base for V and 8 bases for J; bases not matched to a gene: 3. TCRdb re-derived calls from the 5' RACE reads in MiXCR, one entry per CDR3 protein. The sample includes 500,000 or so distinct CDR3 sequences, approximately 15% of them seen just once. These data were also reused for a study on yellow fever vaccine responses in identical twins.

This receptor was obtained from a woman under 30 in good health. This sequence joins TRBV7-2 and TRBJ2-1; 15 bases fit TRBD2. The source material was CD4+ T cells sorted from blood. This CDR3 reads CASSLGTSGGVYEQFF. CDR3 nucleotides: TGTGCCAGCAGCTTAGGGACTAGCGGGGGGGTCTATGAGCAGTTCTTC. Combining the CDR3 with reference TRBV7-2 and TRBJ2-1 gives the whole variable domain GAGVSQSPSNKVTEKGKDVELRCDPISGHTALYWYRQSLGQGLEFLIYFQGNSAPDKSGLPSDRFSAERTGGSVSTLTIQRTQQEDSAVYLCASSLGTSGGVYEQFFGPGTRLTVL.